Listed below are T cell receptor beta chains from one sample, sequenced in a study of spatial heterogeneity in lung cancer. TCRdb independently ran MiXCR on the 5' RACE reads; one entry per CDR3 protein. This table has approximately 30,000 distinct CDR3 sequences, about 9.4% appearing once. The material was PBMCs, obtained at follow-up. These receptors were obtained from a female donor with early-stage non-small cell lung cancer. The CDR3 runs from the conserved cysteine through the conserved F or W.

j_call | v_call | cdr3_aa
TRBJ2-3 | TRBV7-2 | CASSSPELGGPTDTQYF
TRBJ1-1 | TRBV19 | CASSIGALGHTEAFF
TRBJ2-7 | TRBV2 | CASRDRLYEQYF
TRBJ1-5 | TRBV5-1 | CASSLEPGLQPQHF
TRBJ2-5 | TRBV2 | CASSEIGGWRQETQYF
TRBJ2-7 | TRBV5-5 | CASSLPYEQYF
TRBJ2-1 | TRBV4-2 | CASSQVSGTTSYNEQFF
TRBJ1-1 | TRBV6-2/TRBV6-3 | CASRMNTEAFF
TRBJ2-5 | TRBV27 | CASGDSLDQETQYF
TRBJ2-1 | TRBV28 | CASSAGLGFDEQFF
TRBJ1-1 | TRBV7-2 | CASSPSRYGTEAFF
TRBJ2-1 | TRBV7-2 | CASSPSSREQFF
TRBJ1-3 | TRBV29-1 | CSVGYSSGNTIYF
TRBJ2-5 | TRBV2 | CASTMWASGETQYF